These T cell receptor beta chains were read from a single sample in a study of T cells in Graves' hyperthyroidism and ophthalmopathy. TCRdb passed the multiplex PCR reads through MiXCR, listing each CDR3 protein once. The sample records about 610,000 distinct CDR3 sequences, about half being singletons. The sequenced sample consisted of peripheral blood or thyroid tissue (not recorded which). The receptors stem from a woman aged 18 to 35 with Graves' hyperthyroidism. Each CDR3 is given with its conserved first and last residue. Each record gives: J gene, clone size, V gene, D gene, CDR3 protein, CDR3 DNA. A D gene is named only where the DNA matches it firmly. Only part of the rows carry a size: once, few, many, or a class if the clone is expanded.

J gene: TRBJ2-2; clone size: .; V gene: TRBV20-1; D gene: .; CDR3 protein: CSPRDSGELFF; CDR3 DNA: TGCAGTCCCCGAGATTCCGGGGAGCTGTTTTTT
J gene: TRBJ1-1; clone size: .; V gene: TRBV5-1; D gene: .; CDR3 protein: CASSLGDYGYDTEAFF; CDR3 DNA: TGCGCCAGCAGCCTGGGGGACTACGGATACGACACTGAAGCTTTCTTT
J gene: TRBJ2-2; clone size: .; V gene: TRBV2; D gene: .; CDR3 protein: CASSEGRMAGELFF; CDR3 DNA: TGTGCCAGCAGTGAGGGTCGGATGGCCGGGGAGCTGTTTTTT
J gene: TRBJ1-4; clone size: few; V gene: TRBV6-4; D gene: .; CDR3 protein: CASSSPRMTGRNEKLFF; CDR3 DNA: TGTGCCAGCAGTTCCCCTAGGATGACAGGAAGAAATGAAAAACTGTTTTTT
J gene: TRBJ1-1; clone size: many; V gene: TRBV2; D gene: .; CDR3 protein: CASILLREGEAFF; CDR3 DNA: TGTGCCAGCATCCTATTACGGGAAGGTGAAGCTTTCTTT
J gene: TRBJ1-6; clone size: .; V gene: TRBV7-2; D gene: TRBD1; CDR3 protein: CASSSAGQGNSPLHF; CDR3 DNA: TGTGCCAGCAGCAGCGCGGGACAGGGGAATTCACCCCTCCACTTT
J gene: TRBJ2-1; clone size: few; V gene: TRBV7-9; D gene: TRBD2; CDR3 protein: CASSPTKLAVVGEQFF; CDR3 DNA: TGTGCCAGCAGCCCCACGAAGCTAGCGGTCGTGGGTGAGCAGTTCTTC
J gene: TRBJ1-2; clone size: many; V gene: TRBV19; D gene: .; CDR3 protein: CASSMKQGGHYGYTF; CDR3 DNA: TGTGCCAGTAGTATGAAACAGGGTGGCCACTATGGCTACACCTTC
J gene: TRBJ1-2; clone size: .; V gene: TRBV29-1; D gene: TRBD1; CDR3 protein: CSVRAGGNKVDGYTF; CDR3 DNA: TGCAGCGTTAGGGCAGGGGGTAATAAGGTCGACGGCTACACCTTC
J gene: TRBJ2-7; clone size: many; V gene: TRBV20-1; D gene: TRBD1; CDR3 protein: CSARKGAQEEQYF; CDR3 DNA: TGCAGTGCTAGAAAGGGGGCGCAGGAAGAGCAGTACTTC
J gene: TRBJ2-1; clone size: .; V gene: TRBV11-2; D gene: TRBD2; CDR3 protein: CASSSWTSGYNGQFF; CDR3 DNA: TGTGCCAGCAGCTCCTGGACTAGCGGATACAATGGGCAGTTCTTC
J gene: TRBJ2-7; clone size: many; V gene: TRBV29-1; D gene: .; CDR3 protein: CSVDRGNYEQYF; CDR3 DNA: TGCAGCGTTGATCGGGGGAACTACGAGCAGTACTTC
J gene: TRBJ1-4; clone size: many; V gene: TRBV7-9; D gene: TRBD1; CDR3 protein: CASSRGQLNEKLFF; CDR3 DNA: TGTGCCAGCAGCCGGGGACAGCTAAATGAAAAACTGTTTTTT
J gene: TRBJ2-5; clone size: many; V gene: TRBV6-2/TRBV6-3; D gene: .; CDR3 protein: CASSSWETQYF; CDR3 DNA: TGTGCCAGCAGTTCCTGGGAGACCCAGTACTTC
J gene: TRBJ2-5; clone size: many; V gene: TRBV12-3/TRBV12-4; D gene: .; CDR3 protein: CASTSTSPQETQYF; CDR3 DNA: TGTGCCAGCACCTCTACTAGCCCACAAGAGACCCAGTACTTC
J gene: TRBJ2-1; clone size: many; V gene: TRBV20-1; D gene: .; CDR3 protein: CSARMNSGNEQFF; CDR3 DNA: TGCAGTGCTAGGATGAATAGTGGCAATGAGCAGTTCTTC
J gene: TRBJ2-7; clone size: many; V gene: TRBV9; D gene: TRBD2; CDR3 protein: CASSVDGGSLWEQYF; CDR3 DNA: TGTGCCAGCAGCGTAGACGGCGGGAGTCTTTGGGAGCAGTACTTC
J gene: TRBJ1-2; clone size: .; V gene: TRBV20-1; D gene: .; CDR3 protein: CSASSPDPAGYGYTF; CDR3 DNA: TGCAGTGCCAGCAGCCCCGACCCTGCTGGCTATGGCTACACCTTC
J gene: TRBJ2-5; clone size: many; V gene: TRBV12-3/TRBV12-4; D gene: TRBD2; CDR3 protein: CASSSPRRETETQYF; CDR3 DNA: TGTGCCAGCAGTTCCCCCCGGCGGGAGACAGAGACCCAGTACTTC
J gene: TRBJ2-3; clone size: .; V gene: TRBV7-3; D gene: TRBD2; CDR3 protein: CASSSTGTSGRTDTQYF; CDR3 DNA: TGTGCCAGCAGCTCAACCGGGACTAGCGGGAGGACAGATACGCAGTATTTT
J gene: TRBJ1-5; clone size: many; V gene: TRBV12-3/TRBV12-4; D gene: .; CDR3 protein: CASGRASQPQHF; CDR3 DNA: TGTGCCAGCGGCAGGGCAAGTCAGCCCCAGCATTTT
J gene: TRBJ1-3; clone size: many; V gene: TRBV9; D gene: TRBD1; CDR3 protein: CASSEGTGNSGNTIYF; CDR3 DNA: TGTGCCAGCAGCGAAGGGACAGGCAACTCTGGAAACACCATATATTTT
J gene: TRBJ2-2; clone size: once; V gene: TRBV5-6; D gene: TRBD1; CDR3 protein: CASIRTGLNTGELFF; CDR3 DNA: TGTGCCAGCATCAGGACAGGGCTGAACACCGGGGAGCTGTTTTTT
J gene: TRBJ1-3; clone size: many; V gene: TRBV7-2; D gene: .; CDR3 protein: CASSSGTFGNTIYF; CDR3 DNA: TGTGCCAGCAGCTCCGGGACGTTCGGAAACACCATATATTTT
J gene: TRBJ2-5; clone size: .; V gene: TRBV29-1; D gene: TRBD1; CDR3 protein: CSILTGRIETQYF; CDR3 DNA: TGCAGCATCCTGACAGGGAGAATAGAGACCCAGTACTTC
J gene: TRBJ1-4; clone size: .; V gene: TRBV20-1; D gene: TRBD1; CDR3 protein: CSARSRTGETEKLFF; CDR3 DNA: TGCAGTGCTAGATCCCGGACAGGGGAGACCGAAAAACTGTTTTTT
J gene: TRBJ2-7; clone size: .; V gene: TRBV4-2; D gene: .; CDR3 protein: CASSQEFAQSSYEQYF; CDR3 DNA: TGTGCCAGCAGCCAAGAATTCGCCCAGAGCTCCTACGAGCAGTACTTC
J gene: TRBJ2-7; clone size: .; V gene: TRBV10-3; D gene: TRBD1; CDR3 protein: CAIRGGKADRVHEQYF; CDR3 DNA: TGTGCCATCAGAGGGGGCAAGGCGGACAGGGTCCACGAGCAGTACTTC
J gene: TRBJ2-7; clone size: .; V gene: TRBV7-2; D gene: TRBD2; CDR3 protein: CASTSGTSYEQYF; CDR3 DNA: TGTGCCAGCACCTCCGGGACTAGCTACGAGCAGTACTTC
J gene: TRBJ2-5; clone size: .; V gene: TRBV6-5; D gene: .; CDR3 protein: CASSYGGQEAQYF; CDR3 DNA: TGTGCCAGCAGTTACGGGGGGCAAGAGGCCCAGTACTTC
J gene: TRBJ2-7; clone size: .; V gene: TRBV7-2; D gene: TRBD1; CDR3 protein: CASSENIPGQTYEQYF; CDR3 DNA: TGTGCCAGCAGTGAGAACATACCGGGACAGACCTACGAGCAGTACTTC
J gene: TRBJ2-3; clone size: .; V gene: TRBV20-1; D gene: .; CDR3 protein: CSARDLSGRGTDTQYF; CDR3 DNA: TGCAGTGCTAGAGATCTTAGTGGGAGAGGCACAGATACGCAGTATTTT
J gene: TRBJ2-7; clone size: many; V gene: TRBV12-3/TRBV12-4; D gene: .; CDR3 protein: CASSSRGEQYF; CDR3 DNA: TGTGCCAGCAGTTCCCGAGGCGAGCAGTACTTC
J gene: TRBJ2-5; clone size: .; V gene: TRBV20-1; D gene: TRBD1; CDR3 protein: CSAYDRAGETQYF; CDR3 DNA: TGCAGTGCCTACGACAGGGCAGGAGAGACCCAGTACTTC
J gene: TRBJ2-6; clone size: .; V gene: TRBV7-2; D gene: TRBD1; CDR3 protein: CASSSEGDRAPSGVLTF; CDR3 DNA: TGTGCCAGCAGCTCTGAGGGGGACAGGGCCCCTTCGGGCGTCCTGACTTTC
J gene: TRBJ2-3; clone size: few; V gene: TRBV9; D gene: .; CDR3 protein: CASSEGDTQYF; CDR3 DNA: TGTGCCAGCAGCGAGGGAGATACGCAGTATTTT
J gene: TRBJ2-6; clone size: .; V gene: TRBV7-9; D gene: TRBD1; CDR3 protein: CASSPPRQGARGANVLTF; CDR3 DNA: TGTGCCAGCAGCCCGCCTAGACAGGGGGCGCGCGGGGCCAACGTCCTGACTTTC